This TCR beta chain is from a study of blood T cell repertoires in COVID-19. Produced via immunoSEQ multiplex PCR; TCRdb's table is partial and in-frame only. The sample includes 190,000 or so clones, approximately 86% of them seen just once. This clone has only one observation. The specimen was peripheral blood. The clonotype comes from a woman aged 25-40 years with active or convalescent COVID-19.

The DNA for the CDR3 is TGTGCCAGCAGCCCCGGGGACAGGGCAGATACGCAGTATTTT. The encoded protein is CASSPGDRADTQYF. The V gene is TRBV9, the J gene TRBJ2-3, with TRBD1 identical over 9 bases. The CDR3 runs to 14 residues. Trimming cost V 4 bases and J 4 bases; bases outside gene matches: 4. Germline V gene sequence: CDR1 SGDLS, CDR2 YYNGEE.